This T cell receptor (beta chain) was sequenced in a study of blood T cell repertoires in COVID-19 (dated by TCRdb to about 2020). Regarding the study in general: Collaborator samples came from the United States, Italy and Spain and covered acute and convalescent phases of COVID-19. The prospective study material was composed of cDNA or gDNA derived from T cells, B-cell-depleted T cells, or PBMCs. Where available, HLA class I and class II types were taken from metadata supplied by the sample provider and were not determined by assay-based typing. The repertoires were released in a freely available public database meant as a resource for research on the immune response to SARS-CoV-2. Samples came from the ongoing ImmuneRACE study (first 160 participants) plus 1,254 subjects from 6 global collaborators. Subjects who had been exposed to COVID-19, were actively infected with it, or had recovered from it provided the deeply sampled blood TCRbeta repertoires that made up the dataset. Sample metadata almost always included a de-identified subject ID, COVID-19 status, age in years and sex. What the authors observed across the whole study: Clinical and demographic metadata were provided uncurated, with the amount varying by source and participant.

The sample holds one count of this clone. The clone's antigen remains unknown. No per-base quality is available; no much larger clone lies one base away. The germline V end is reduced by 3 bases and the J end by 7 bases; junction bases left unmatched: 8. The CDR3, cysteine through phenylalanine, is 15 amino acids long. Left in the record is the CDR3 DNA by itself, 45 bases read in frame from the first base. CDR1 DFQATT and CDR2 SNEGSKA are derived from the germline V gene (reference sequence). Each collaborating institution followed its own protocols to collect whole blood in K2EDTA tubes. For TCRbeta analysis, collaborators shipped samples in one of three forms: frozen whole blood, isolated PBMCs, or DNA extracted from either of those sample types. TCRbeta CDR3 regions were amplified from genomic DNA using the immunoSEQ Assay, a bias-controlled multiplex PCR. Regarding the original processing steps: The number of nucleated cells in each sample was estimated by amplification of reference gene primers within the assay. Sequence reads were collapsed and filtered to measure the absolute abundance of every unique TCRbeta CDR3 rearrangement. For each sample, productive Simpson clonality was calculated as the square root of Simpson's diversity index across productive rearrangements. What TCRdb holds here is the immuneACCESS table cut down to in-frame rearrangements. Part of the clones is not present; checked against another copy, under half of the missing clones reflect an unresolved V gene, and the others are unexplained. V and J calls and clone size are copied from that table; D and trimming were computed from the DNA. The sample table holds under 150,000 clones, of which about 85% were seen once. The ten largest clonotypes hold 38% of the sample.

The receptor chain draws on TRBV20-1 and TRBJ2-2; 10 central nucleotides agree with TRBD2. This sequence originates from a human donor in a cohort sampled during active COVID-19. Sequenced sample: peripheral blood. CDR3 sequence: CSASPQRGGIGELFF. At the DNA level, the sequence is TGCAGTGCTAGTCCCCAGCGGGGGGGCATCGGGGAGCTGTTTTTT.